This T cell receptor (beta chain) is drawn from a study of T cell responses to AZD1222 COVID-19 vaccine. Study at large: It was second doses at about 4 or about 12 weeks that were pooled. Study-level points and caveats: White British people made up most donors, females outnumbered males, and clonal diversity was possibly underestimated. Following two doses of AZD1222, Spike-specific TCR breadth and depth rose. Vaccine-associated CD4 TCRs ranged over spike, dominating at 160-218 and 743-854.

Generated by immunoSEQ multiplex PCR, the TCRdb table keeps only in-frame clones and is missing some. This table holds some 150,000 clones, approximately 90% found once. V lost 4 bases and J lost 0; bases outside the gene matches: 1. CDR1 is SGHNT, CDR2 YYREEE, per germline (reference sequence). This CDR3 has 15 amino acids. For this clone: The antigen is not known.

The sequencing used peripheral blood, collected on day 0 of AZD1222 vaccination. The receptor's source is an adult in good health. This chain uses TRBV5-4 with TRBJ2-3, with TRBD2 identical over 11 bases. CDR3 nucleotide sequence: TGTGCCAGCAGCCGACTAGCGGGGAGCACAGATACGCAGTATTTT. Amino acid sequence: CASSRLAGSTDTQYF.